These 17 T cell receptor delta chains were all obtained from the same sample, sequenced in a study of Vδ1+ human thymocytes. General study results and limits: In the thymus, TRG and TRD repertoires looked highly polyclonal with Gaussian CDR3 lengths.

No cognate antigen is known for these TCRs. Extracted RNA was reverse transcribed into cDNA. Pooled V-gene forward primers with one constant-region reverse primer generated the CDR3 amplicons by multiplex PCR. TCRdb re-called clones from the multiplex PCR reads via CATT. The table records under 25,000 delta-chain clones, roughly 8% of them present only once. Sequencing input: Vdelta1+ gamma-delta thymocytes from the thymus. Subset denoted: FACS-sorted CD3+ TCRalphabeta- TCRVdelta1+ TCRVdelta2- thymocytes. The receptors originated from a child younger than two who had congenital heart surgery.

This clone occurred a few times. This sequence joins TRDV1 and TRDJ1; D is undetermined. The V end lost 4 bases, the J end lost 5 bases, and 17 bases lay between the germline ends. Germline CDR1 and CDR2: TSWWSYY and QGS. This CDR3 has 15 residues. The CDR3 loop reads CALGGLVCRTDKLIF. The CDR3 region has the DNA TGTGCTCTTGGGGGGCTGGTCTGCCGAACGGATAAACTCATCTTT.

By share of the sample, this clone is medium-sized. J is TRDJ1 and V is TRDV1; 7 bases align to TRDD3. J lost 0 bases, V lost 3 bases, and 16 bases had no gene match. This CDR3 has 19 residues. Germline V gives CDR1 TSWWSYY, CDR2 QGS. CDR3 in DNA: TGTGCTCTTGGGGACGACTCTCCGGGGGATCCCCTGTACACCGATAAACTCATCTTT. This translates into CALGDDSPGDPLYTDKLIF.

V is TRDV1 and J is TRDJ1, with TRDD3 matching over 11 bases. Trimming at V came to 1 base and at J to 2 bases, leaving 9 bases not matched to a gene. The CDR3 extends over 18 amino acids. Germline CDR1 TSWWSYY, CDR2 QGS. The CDR3 nucleotides read TGTGCTCTTGGGGAACCGATAATACTGGGGGATAAAACCGATAAACTCATCTTT. This encodes CALGEPIILGDKTDKLIF.

This clone appeared a few times. V and J are TRDV2 and TRDJ1; 11 positions agree with TRDD3. The CDR3 spans 18 residues. Trimming removed 0 bases from V and 7 bases from J; junction bases left unmatched: 15. Germline V gene lookup returns CDR1 GEAIGNYY and CDR2 EKD. CDR3 sequence: CACDTVFLGDTELGKLIF. The CDR3 DNA reads TGTGCCTGTGACACCGTCTTTTTGGGGGATACGGAGCTGGGTAAACTCATCTTT.

Only a few counts were recorded for this clone. The chain employs TRDV1 and TRDJ1, with D perhaps TRDD3 (6 bases). Germline V gene data show CDR1 as TSWWSYY and CDR2 as QGS. The ends were cut back, 2 bases at V and 5 bases at J, with 36 bases in the middle. The CDR3 sequence is 22 residues long. The CDR3 region has the DNA TGTGCTCTTGGGGAAACTCTCGCTTCCCCAGGGGTGGGGGTCTATCTTCGAGATAAACTCATCTTT. This gives the protein CALGETLASPGVGVYLRDKLIF.

This clone was picked up a small number of times. The chain is built from TRDV1 and TRDJ1; D possibly corresponds to TRDD3 (5 bases). Trimming removed 0 bases from V and 1 base from J, with 6 bases in between. The V gene's germline CDR1 is TSWWSYY and CDR2 QGS. The length of the CDR3 is 14 residues. CDR3 sequence reads: CALGELGVTDKLIF. The CDR3 nucleotides read TGTGCTCTTGGGGAACTGGGGGTCACCGATAAACTCATCTTT.

Only a few counts were recorded for this clone. V usage is TRDV1 and J usage is TRDJ1, with TRDD3 matching over 7 bases. The J segment lost 1 base and the V segment lost 4 bases, leaving 9 bases of the junction unmatched. CDR3 length: 16 residues. Germline assignment: CDR1 TSWWSYY and CDR2 QGS. CDR3 bases: TGTGCTCTTGGGGTGGAGCTAACTGGGGTCACCGATAAACTCATCTTT. Protein product: CALGVELTGVTDKLIF.

Points on this clone: Compared with germline, one end of the junction differs, possibly owing to a read error. V gene TRDV1 combines with J gene TRDJ1; 8 nucleotides line up with TRDD3. CDR1 and CDR2 from the germline V gene are TSWWSYY and QGS. The CDR3 runs to 21 residues. The CDR3 DNA reads TGTGCTCTTGGGGAACCTGCTATAATCTACTGGGGGTTAGAGTACACCGATAAGCTCATCTTT. This codes for CALGEPAIIYWGLEYTDKLIF.

This clone was counted only a few times. The chain links TRDV1 to TRDJ1; 8 positions match TRDD3. Unmatched junction bases numbered 17, after V lost 2 bases and J lost 0 bases. The CDR3 consists of 20 residues. Germline V gene lookup returns CDR1 TSWWSYY and CDR2 QGS. CDR3 DNA sequence: TGTGCTCTTGGGGAAATTTCACGTACTGGGGGGCCATCGTACACCGATAAACTCATCTTT. Translated, it gives CALGEISRTGGPSYTDKLIF.

This chain links TRDV1 with TRDJ1; D remains ambiguous. Deletions cut 0 bases from V and 5 bases from J, with 16 bases between. This CDR3 has 16 amino acids. The germline V gene has CDR1 TSWWSYY and CDR2 QGS. CDR3 DNA: TGTGCTCTTGGGGAACTATTTGGTGCTGGAGCTGATAAACTCATCTTT. Translating gives CALGELFGAGADKLIF.

The rearrangement joins TRDV1 to TRDJ1; D may be TRDD2 (6 bases). Germline CDR1 is TSWWSYY and CDR2 is QGS. V lost 0 bases and J lost 2, with 28 bases in between. This CDR3 region has 21 residues. The CDR3 spells CALGELRVLPDLYRLTDKLIF. The CDR3, as DNA: TGTGCTCTTGGGGAACTTCGGGTCCTTCCGGACTTGTACCGGCTGACCGATAAACTCATCTTT.

In this sample, this clone turned up a few times. Other nucleotide sequences in the sample specify the same CDR3. V gene TRDV1 combines with J gene TRDJ1; D is unclear. The CDR3 contains 14 residues. The V and J ends lost 0 bases and 0 bases respectively, with 5 bases between them. Germline V CDR1 and CDR2: TSWWSYY, QGS. As DNA, the CDR3 is TGTGCTCTTGGGGAACTAGGAGACACCGATAAACTCATCTTT. Translating it yields CALGELGDTDKLIF.

This clone occurred a few times. The chain uses TRDV1 and TRDJ1, with 11 nucleotides matching TRDD3. CDR3 size: 21 residues. The germline CDR1 and CDR2 sequences are TSWWSYY and QGS. V lost 0 bases, J lost 2 bases, and 17 bases stayed unmatched. In nucleotides, the CDR3 is TGTGCTCTTGGGGAACTATGGCCCCCCCCCCTGGGGGATACATTTACCGATAAACTCATCTTT. Protein: CALGELWPPPLGDTFTDKLIF.

This clone has a handful of counts. The J gene is TRDJ1, the V gene TRDV1; unclear D gene. CDR3 size: 17 residues. V gave up 2 bases and J gave up 4 bases, with 20 bases separating them. Germline V gene sequence: CDR1 TSWWSYY, CDR2 QGS. CDR3 DNA: TGTGCTCTTGGGGAAACCCTCCGCGCGGTTTCCCGCGATAAACTCATCTTT. Translating gives CALGETLRAVSRDKLIF.

This clone was detected a few times. The rearrangement links TRDV1 to TRDJ1, with 9 bases that match TRDD3. Per germline, CDR1 TSWWSYY and CDR2 QGS. Trimming removed 0 bases from V and 1 base from J; junction bases left unmatched: 15. This CDR3 has 20 residues. The CDR3 bases are TGTGCTCTTGGGGAACTATTCCACCCCTACTGGGGGACGGCCACCGATAAACTCATCTTT. It specifies CALGELFHPYWGTATDKLIF.

A few counts support this clone. The chain is built from TRDV1 and TRDJ1, with 7 positions matching TRDD3. The CDR3 spans 19 residues. The germline CDR1 and CDR2 sequences are TSWWSYY and QGS. Trimming cost V 1 base and J 0 bases; bases outside gene matches: 14. The CDR3 DNA sequence: TGTGCTCTTGGGGAACGAGAGGCAACGGTGCTGGGGGACACCGATAAACTCATCTTT. Translating gives CALGEREATVLGDTDKLIF.

This chain links TRDV1 with TRDJ1, with D possibly matching TRDD3 (6 bases). This CDR3 has 17 amino acids. V lost 2 bases, J lost 0 bases, and 16 bases lay in between. Per germline, CDR1 TSWWSYY and CDR2 QGS. The CDR3 DNA reads TGTGCTCTTGGGGAAAGGGGGCGGACTGGGTACACCGATAAACTCATCTTT. It translates to CALGERGRTGYTDKLIF.